These 14 T cell receptor beta chains were all obtained from the same sample, sequenced in a study of control samples from healthy donors and cancer patients. Method: immunoSEQ multiplex PCR; TCRdb's copy keeps in-frame clones and lacks some. Found here are 150,000 to 200,000 clones, 70% to 90% of them singletons; the top ten hold 1.7%. The source material was blood. The source is a man aged 18 to 30 in good health.

V usage is TRBV2 and J usage is TRBJ1-5; 11 bases are a match to TRBD1. J lost 11 bases, V lost 8 bases, and 11 bases had no gene match. CDR3 length: 14 residues. The germline CDR1 and CDR2 sequences are SNHLY and FYNNEI. The CDR3 sequence is CASGQGADGTSQHF. In DNA, the CDR3 is TGTGCCAGCGGACAGGGGGCGGATGGGACGTCCCAGCATTTT.

The CDR3 bases are TGTGCCAGCAGTAAGGCATCCAAACTCCAAGAGACCCAGTACTTC. It codes for CASSKASKLQETQYF. The chain combines TRBV27 with TRBJ2-5; no clear D. Trimming removed 5 bases from V and 1 base from J, with 14 bases in between. The length of the CDR3 is 15 residues. Germline CDR1 reads MNHEY; CDR2 reads SMNVEV (reference sequence).

In its sample, this clone was seen a few times. The J gene is TRBJ2-7, the V gene TRBV7-2; 9 bases map to TRBD1. Germline CDR1 is SGHTA and CDR2 is FQGNSA. The CDR3 sequence is 15 residues long. V lost 3 bases to trimming and J lost 4 bases; unmatched junction nucleotides: 7. CDR3 nucleotide sequence: TGTGCCAGCAGCTTTCGGACAGGGGAGCGGTACGAGCAGTACTTC. Its protein is CASSFRTGERYEQYF. The whole variable domain, filled in from reference TRBV7-2 and TRBJ2-7, reads GAGVSQSPSNKVTEKGKDVELRCDPISGHTALYWYRQSLGQGLEFLIYFQGNSAPDKSGLPSDRFSAERTGGSVSTLTIQRTQQEDSAVYLCASSFRTGERYEQYFGPGTRLTVT.

V usage is TRBV6-5 and J usage is TRBJ2-7; 7 bases line up with TRBD1. J was trimmed by 1 base and V by 7 bases; bases with no gene match: 4. This CDR3 has 13 amino acids. The germline gives CDR1 MNHEY, CDR2 SVGAGI. The CDR3 nucleotides are TGTGCCAGCAACGAACAGGGGTCCTACGAGCAGTACTTC. Residues: CASNEQGSYEQYF.

The chain joins TRBV3-1 (or the pseudogene TRBV3-2) to TRBJ1-1, with D maybe TRBD1 (5 bases). Per the germline V gene, CDR1 is LGHDT and CDR2 is YNNKEL (reference sequence). Trimming left V 4 bases short and J 0 bases short, with 15 bases between. The CDR3 runs to 16 residues. The CDR3 spells CASSPRGVVMNTEAFF. CDR3 bases: TGTGCCAGCAGCCCCCGGGGGGTGGTGATGAACACTGAAGCTTTCTTT.

CDR3 nucleotides: TGTGCCACCAGTGATGGCACCCACTACGAGCAGTACTTC. Translated: CATSDGTHYEQYF. This chain connects TRBV24-1 to TRBJ2-7; D unresolved. CDR1 is KGHDR, CDR2 SFDVKD, per germline. This CDR3 has 13 amino acids. The ends were cut back, 3 bases at V and 3 bases at J, with 8 bases in the middle.

The chain links TRBV7-2 to TRBJ2-3, with D possibly being TRBD2 (6 bases). This CDR3 has 15 residues. Germline lookup yields CDR1 SGHTA and CDR2 FQGNSA. The V end lost 5 bases, the J end lost 2 bases, and 14 bases lay between the germline ends. Here the CDR3 reads CASSPSWEDTDTQYF. The DNA of the CDR3 is TGTGCCAGCAGCCCTAGTTGGGAGGACACAGATACGCAGTATTTT.

In the case of this clone: Germline is not matched at one junction end, which may reflect a read error. This chain uses TRBV7-7 with TRBJ2-2; D uncertain. This CDR3 comprises 11 residues. Germline CDR1 SSHAT, CDR2 FNYEAQ (reference sequence). The CDR3 DNA reads as TGTGCTAGCAGCCAGGCCGGGGAGCTGTTTTTT. It codes for CASSQAGELFF.

The chain joins TRBV27 to TRBJ2-7; a weak D match, TRBD1 (6 bases). V was clipped by 6 bases and J by 2 bases, with 11 bases between them. The germline CDR1 and CDR2 sequences are MNHEY and SMNVEV (reference sequence). The CDR3 length is 13 residues. CDR3: CASRSGHTYEQYF. CDR3 DNA: TGTGCCAGCAGGTCGGGACATACCTACGAGCAGTACTTC.

The chain employs TRBV28 and TRBJ1-5, with 11 nucleotides matching TRBD1. V shed 5 bases, J shed 5 bases, and the junction held 8 bases outside the gene matches. This CDR3 has 16 amino acids. Germline values: CDR1 MDHEN, CDR2 SYDVKM. CDR3 residues: CASSPRGTGGDQPQHF. CDR3 DNA sequence: TGTGCCAGCAGTCCTAGGGGGACAGGGGGGGATCAGCCCCAGCATTTT.

Concerning this clone: The sample carries other DNA sequences with the same CDR3. V gene TRBV28 combines with J gene TRBJ2-1; D may be TRBD2 (5 bases). CDR3 size: 15 residues. V was trimmed by 2 bases and J by 0 bases, leaving 8 bases between them. CDR1 is MDHEN, CDR2 SYDVKM, per germline. The CDR3 DNA reads TGTGCCAGCAGTTTAAGCGGAAGCTCCTACAATGAGCAGTTCTTC. Its translation: CASSLSGSSYNEQFF.

Remarks on this clone: The junction and the germline gene differ at one end; a read error may be behind it. The genes are TRBV7-7 and TRBJ2-5; 12 bases align to TRBD2. The CDR3 totals 19 residues. Germline V gene lookup returns CDR1 SSHAT and CDR2 FNYEAQ (reference sequence). The CDR3 here is CASSLVPRGTSGSQETQYF. Written as DNA, the CDR3 is TGTGCTAGCAGCTTGGTCCCCCGCGGGACTAGCGGGTCACAAGAGACCCAGTACTTC. The whole variable domain, filled in from reference TRBV7-7 and TRBJ2-5, reads GAGVSQSPRYKVTKRGQDVTLRCDPISSHATLYWYQQALGQGPEFLTYFNYEAQPDKSGLPSDRFSAERPEGSISTLTIQRTEQRDSAMYRCASSLVPRGTSGSQETQYFGPGTRLLVL.

Of note for this clone: This sample also contains other DNA sequences that code for the same CDR3. The chain carries TRBV5-1 and TRBJ1-4; 8 bases map to TRBD1. Germline CDR1 is SGHRS and CDR2 is YFSETQ. The CDR3 has 14 residues. The junction had 1 base not matched to a gene; V was cut back by 1 base and J by 5 bases. CDR3 DNA sequence: TGCGCCAGCAGCTTGACAGGGGGAAATGAAAAACTGTTTTTT. Amino acid sequence: CASSLTGGNEKLFF.

The chain recombines TRBV5-1 with TRBJ1-2; the match to TRBD1 covers 9 bases. After removal of 4 bases from V and 7 bases from J, the junction contained 5 bases not matched to a gene. The CDR3 runs 13 residues. The germline CDR1 and CDR2 sequences are SGHRS and YFSETQ. CDR3 sequence: CASSRTGDSGYTF. Here the CDR3 DNA reads TGCGCCAGCAGCCGGACAGGGGATAGTGGCTACACCTTC.